This T cell receptor (beta chain) stems from a study of blood T cell repertoires in COVID-19. Whole-study context: Material from acute and convalescent COVID-19 was sourced from the United States, Italy and Spain. T cells, B-cell-depleted T cells, or PBMCs supplied cDNA or gDNA.

V lost 2 bases, J lost 4 bases, and 7 bases stayed unmatched. Per germline, CDR1 LNHDA and CDR2 SQIVND (reference sequence). CDR3 size: 15 residues. Original processing methods: Reference gene primer amplification in the assay estimated nucleated cell counts. TCRdb's table, derived via immunoSEQ multiplex PCR, lists solely in-frame clones and lacks some. V, J and clone size were drawn from that table, and D and trimming were deduced from the DNA. The sample contains around 150,000 clones, 87% of which appear only once. Sequencing was carried out using peripheral blood. This receptor was identified in a man aged 50-59 years with active COVID-19. The rearrangement uses TRBV19 and TRBJ2-7; 8 bases map to TRBD1. CDR3 in DNA: TGTGCCAGTAGTATAAGGGCAGGGGGCCAGTACGAGCAGTACTTC. Translating gives CASSIRAGGQYEQYF.